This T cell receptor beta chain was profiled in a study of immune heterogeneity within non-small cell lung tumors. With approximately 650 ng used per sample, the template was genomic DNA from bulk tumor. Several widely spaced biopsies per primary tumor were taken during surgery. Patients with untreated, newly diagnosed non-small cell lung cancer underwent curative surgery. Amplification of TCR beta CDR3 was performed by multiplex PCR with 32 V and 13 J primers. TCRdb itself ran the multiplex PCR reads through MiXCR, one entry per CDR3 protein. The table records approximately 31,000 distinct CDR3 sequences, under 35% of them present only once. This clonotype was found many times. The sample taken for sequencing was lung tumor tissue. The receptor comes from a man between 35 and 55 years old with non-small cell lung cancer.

The CDR3 DNA reads as TGTGCCGCCACAGGGTTCACCGGGGAGCTGTTTTTT. Encoded protein: CAATGFTGELFF. This chain connects TRBV19 to TRBJ2-2; maybe TRBD1 (6 bases). Germline loops: CDR1 LNHDA, CDR2 SQIVND (reference sequence). The CDR3 sequence is 12 residues long. The V and J ends lost 11 bases and 4 bases respectively, with 11 bases between them.